This entry concerns a single T cell receptor beta chain. Antigen: not known. This CDR3 comprises 15 residues. Germline lookup yields CDR1 LNHNV and CDR2 YYDKDF (reference sequence). The data were obtained in a study of CXCR3-negative and CXCR3-positive naive CD8 T cells. The study's findings and limits: Naive cells with CXCR3 showed TRB CDR3s that were more hydrophobic than those in CXCR3-negative naive cells.

The TRB libraries of cDNA were built by UMI-labeled 5' RACE. TCRdb re-called the 5' RACE reads; every CDR3 protein appears as one record, without DNA. The sample has 110,000 or so distinct CDR3 sequences, and its top ten clones hold approximately 0.4%. What was sequenced was naive CXCR3+ CD8+ T cells from blood. Subset here: CD45RO-CCR7+CD27+CD95- naive CD8+ T cells expressing CXCR3 (TNR3+). The TCR sequence derives from a human donor in good health. Some clones in this sample may be carry-over from other donors' samples. This sequence joins TRBV15 and TRBJ1-6; TCRdb's D gene call, TRBD1, goes unchecked for lack of DNA. CDR3 loop: CATSRRDRGNSPLHF. The variable domain in full, with the rest retrieved from reference TRBV15 and TRBJ1-6, is DAMVIQNPRYQVTQFGKPVTLSCSQTLNHNVMYWYQQKSSQAPKLLFHYYDKDFNNEADTPDNFQSRRPNTSFCFLDIRSPGLGDTAMYLCATSRRDRGNSPLHFGNGTRLTVT.